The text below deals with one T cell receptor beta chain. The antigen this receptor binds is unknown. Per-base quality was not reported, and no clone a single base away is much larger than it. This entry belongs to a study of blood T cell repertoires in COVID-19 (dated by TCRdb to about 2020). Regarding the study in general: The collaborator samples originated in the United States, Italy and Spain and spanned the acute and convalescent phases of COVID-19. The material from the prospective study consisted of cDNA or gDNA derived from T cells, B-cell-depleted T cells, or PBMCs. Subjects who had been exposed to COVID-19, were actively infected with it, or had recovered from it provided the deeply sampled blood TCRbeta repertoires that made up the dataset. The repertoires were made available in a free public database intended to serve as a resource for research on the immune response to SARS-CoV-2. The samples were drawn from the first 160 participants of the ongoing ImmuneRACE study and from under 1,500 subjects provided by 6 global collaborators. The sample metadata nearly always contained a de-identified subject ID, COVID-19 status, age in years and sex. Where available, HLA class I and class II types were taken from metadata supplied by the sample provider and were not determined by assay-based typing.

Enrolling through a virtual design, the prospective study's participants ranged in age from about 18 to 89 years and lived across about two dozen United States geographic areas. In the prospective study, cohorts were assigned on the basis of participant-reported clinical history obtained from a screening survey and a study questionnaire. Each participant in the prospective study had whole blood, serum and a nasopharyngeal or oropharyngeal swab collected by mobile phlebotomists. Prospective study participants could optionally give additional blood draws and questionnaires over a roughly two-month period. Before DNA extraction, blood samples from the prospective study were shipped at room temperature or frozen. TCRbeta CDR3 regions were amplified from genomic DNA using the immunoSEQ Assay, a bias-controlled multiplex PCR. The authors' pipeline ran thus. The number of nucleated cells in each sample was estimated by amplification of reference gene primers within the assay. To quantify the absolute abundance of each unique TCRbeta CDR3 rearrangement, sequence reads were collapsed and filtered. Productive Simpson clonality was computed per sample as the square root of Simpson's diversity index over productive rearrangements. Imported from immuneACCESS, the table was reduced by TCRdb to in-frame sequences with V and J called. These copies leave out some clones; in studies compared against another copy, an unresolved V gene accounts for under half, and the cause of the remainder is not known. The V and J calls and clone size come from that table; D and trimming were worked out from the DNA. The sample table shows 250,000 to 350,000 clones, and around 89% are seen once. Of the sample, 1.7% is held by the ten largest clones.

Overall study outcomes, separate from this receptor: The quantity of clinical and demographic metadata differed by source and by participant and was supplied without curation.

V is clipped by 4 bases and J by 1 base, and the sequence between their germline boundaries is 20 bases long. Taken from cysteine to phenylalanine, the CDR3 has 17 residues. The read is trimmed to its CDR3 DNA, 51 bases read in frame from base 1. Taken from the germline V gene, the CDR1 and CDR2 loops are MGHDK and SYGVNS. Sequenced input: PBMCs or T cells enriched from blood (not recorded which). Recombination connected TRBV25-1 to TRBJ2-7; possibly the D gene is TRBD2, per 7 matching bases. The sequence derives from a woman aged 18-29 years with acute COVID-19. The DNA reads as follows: TGTGCCAGCAGTGCCCTGGGGGGGGGCAGGGCGTCCTACGAGCAGTACTTC. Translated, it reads CASSALGGGRASYEQYF.